The T cell receptor (beta chain) under discussion was sequenced for a study of blood T cell repertoires in COVID-19. Study-level information: From the United States, Italy and Spain came samples of acute and convalescent COVID-19. T cells, B-cell-depleted T cells, or PBMCs provided the cDNA or gDNA that served as material.

Methods used by the authors: Counts of nucleated cells, estimated from reference gene primer amplification, were obtained. The table came from immunoSEQ multiplex PCR; TCRdb's copy has only in-frame clones and leaves some out. Clonal size and the V and J genes are those of that table, whereas D and trimming came from the DNA. Of about 110,000 clones listed, around 83% are singletons. The germline gives CDR1 SNHLY, CDR2 FYNNEI. The germline V and J ends were trimmed by 6 bases and 1 base, with 15 bases remaining between them. The CDR3 contains 15 residues. This clone was counted only a few times. V is TRBV2 and J is TRBJ1-2; the D is unclear. This clonotype originated in a man aged 35 to 55 with acute or convalescent COVID-19. The sequencing input was peripheral blood. CDR3 sequence (DNA): TGTGCCAGCAGGACCGGACTCGAGGTTAACTATGGCTACACCTTC. Translation: CASRTGLEVNYGYTF.